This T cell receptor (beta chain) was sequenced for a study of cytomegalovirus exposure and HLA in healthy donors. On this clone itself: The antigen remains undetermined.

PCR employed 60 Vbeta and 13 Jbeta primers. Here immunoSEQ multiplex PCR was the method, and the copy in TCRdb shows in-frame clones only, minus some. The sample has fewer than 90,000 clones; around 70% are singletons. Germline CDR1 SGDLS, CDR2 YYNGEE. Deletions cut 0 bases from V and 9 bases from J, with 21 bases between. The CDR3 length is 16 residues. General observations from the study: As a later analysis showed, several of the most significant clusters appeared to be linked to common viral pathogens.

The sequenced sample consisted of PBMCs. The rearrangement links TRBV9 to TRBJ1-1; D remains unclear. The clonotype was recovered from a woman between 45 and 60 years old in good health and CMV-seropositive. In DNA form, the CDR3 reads TGTGCCAGCAGCGTAGGATTGGAGGAACCCAGTCGGAAAGCTTTCTTT. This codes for CASSVGLEEPSRKAFF. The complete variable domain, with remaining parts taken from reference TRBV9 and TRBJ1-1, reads DSGVTQTPKHLITATGQRVTLRCSPRSGDLSVYWYQQSLDQGLQFLIQYYNGEERAKGNILERFSAQQFPDLHSELNLSSLELGDSALYFCASSVGLEEPSRKAFFGQGTRLTVV.